The source of this T cell receptor (beta chain) is a study of T cells in localized non-small cell lung cancer. The study's findings and limits: Out of the top 100 tumor clones, a median around 57 were seen in adjacent lung. Tumor trailed uninvolved adjacent lung in T cell clonality, which peaked there.

Notes on this clone: The antigen is undetermined.

Here immunoSEQ multiplex PCR was the method, and the copy in TCRdb shows in-frame clones only, minus some. Of around 34,000 clones in the sample, roughly 93% are singletons; the top ten hold 7.9%. The V gene lost 8 bases and the J gene lost 5 bases, with 18 bases spanning the gap. The CDR3 runs 14 residues. CDR1 and CDR2 (germline): SGHRS, YFSETQ. The receptor comes from a female donor older than 55 with stage I lung adenocarcinoma. Material: peripheral blood, obtained before any cancer treatment. The genes are TRBV5-1 and TRBJ2-3; tentative D call: TRBD2 (6 bases). The CDR3 nucleotides read TGCGCCAGTTACCTATCGGGAGAAGGAGATACGCAGTATTTT. Translating it yields CASYLSGEGDTQYF.